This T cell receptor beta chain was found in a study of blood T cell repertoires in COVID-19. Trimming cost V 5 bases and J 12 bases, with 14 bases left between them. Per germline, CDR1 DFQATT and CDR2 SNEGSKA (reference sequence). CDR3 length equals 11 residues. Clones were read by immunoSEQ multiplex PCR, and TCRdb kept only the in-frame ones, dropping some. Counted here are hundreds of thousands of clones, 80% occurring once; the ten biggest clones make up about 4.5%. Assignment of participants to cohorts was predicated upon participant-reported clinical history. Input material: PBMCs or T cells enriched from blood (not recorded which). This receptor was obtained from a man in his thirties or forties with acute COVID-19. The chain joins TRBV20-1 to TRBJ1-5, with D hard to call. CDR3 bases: TGCAGTGCTCCGACTGCGGGAGACCAGCATTTT. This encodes CSAPTAGDQHF.